Listed here is a single T cell receptor (beta chain). There are 17 residues in the CDR3. Trimming stripped 3 bases from V and 4 bases from J, with 20 bases between. Germline CDR1 SGDLS, CDR2 YYNGEE. Using immunoSEQ multiplex PCR, the repertoire was profiled, and TCRdb retains in-frame clones only, with some absent. The sample lists around 55,000 clones, approximately 86% occurring once. These data come from a study of OX40 agonist ivuxolimab in advanced cancers. This TCR came from an adult with an advanced solid tumor such as melanoma, head and neck, liver or kidney cancer. The sample consisted of CD4+ or CD8+ T cells sorted from blood, taken in a trial of the OX40 agonist ivuxolimab. This sequence joins TRBV9 and TRBJ1-3; D might be TRBD1 (5 bases). CDR3 in amino acids: CASSALGGAGRGNTIYF. In DNA form, the CDR3 reads TGTGCCAGCAGCGCCCTTGGAGGGGCAGGGAGGGGAAACACCATATATTTT.